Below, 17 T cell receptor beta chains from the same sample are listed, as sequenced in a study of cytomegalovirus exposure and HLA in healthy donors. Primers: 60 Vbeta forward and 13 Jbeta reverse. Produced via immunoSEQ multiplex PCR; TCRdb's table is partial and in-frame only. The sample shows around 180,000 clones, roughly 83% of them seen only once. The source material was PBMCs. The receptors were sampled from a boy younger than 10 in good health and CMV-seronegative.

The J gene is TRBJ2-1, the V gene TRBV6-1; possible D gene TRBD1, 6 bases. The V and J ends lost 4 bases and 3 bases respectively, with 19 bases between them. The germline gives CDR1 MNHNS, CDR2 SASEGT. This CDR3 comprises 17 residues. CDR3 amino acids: CASSASRWTANYNEQFF. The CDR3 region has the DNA TGTGCCAGCAGTGCCTCTCGTTGGACAGCCAACTACAATGAGCAGTTCTTC.

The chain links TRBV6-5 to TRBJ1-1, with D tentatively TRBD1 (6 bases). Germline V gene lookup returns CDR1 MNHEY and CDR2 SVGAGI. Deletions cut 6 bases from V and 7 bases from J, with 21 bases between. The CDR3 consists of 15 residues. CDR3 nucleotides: TGTGCCAGCAGCGCATTTATAACAGGGCTCTATGAAGCTTTCTTT. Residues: CASSAFITGLYEAFF.

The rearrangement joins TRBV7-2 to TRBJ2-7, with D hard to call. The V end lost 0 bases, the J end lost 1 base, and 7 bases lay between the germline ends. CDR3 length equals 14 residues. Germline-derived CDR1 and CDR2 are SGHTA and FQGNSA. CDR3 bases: TGTGCCAGCAGCTTAGCGCAGGCATCCTACGAGCAGTACTTC. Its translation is CASSLAQASYEQYF.

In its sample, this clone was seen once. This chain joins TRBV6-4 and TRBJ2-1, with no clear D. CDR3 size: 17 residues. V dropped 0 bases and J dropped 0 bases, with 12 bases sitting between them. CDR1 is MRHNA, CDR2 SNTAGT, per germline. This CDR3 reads CASSDSYRPSSYNEQFF. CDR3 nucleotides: TGTGCCAGCAGTGACTCATACCGCCCCAGCTCCTACAATGAGCAGTTCTTC.

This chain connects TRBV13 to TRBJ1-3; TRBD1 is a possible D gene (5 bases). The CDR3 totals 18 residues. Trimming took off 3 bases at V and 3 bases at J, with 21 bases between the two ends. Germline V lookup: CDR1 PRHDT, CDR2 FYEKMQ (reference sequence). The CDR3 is CASSFSAKGPKDGNTIYF. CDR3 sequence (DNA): TGTGCCAGCAGCTTCTCCGCCAAGGGGCCCAAGGATGGAAACACCATATATTTT.

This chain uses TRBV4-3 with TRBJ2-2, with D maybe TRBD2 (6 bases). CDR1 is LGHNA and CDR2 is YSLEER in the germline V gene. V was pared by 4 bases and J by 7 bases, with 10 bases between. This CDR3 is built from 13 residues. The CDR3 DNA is TGCGCCAGCAGCCGCACCGGGGGCGGGGAGCTGTTTTTT. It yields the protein CASSRTGGGELFF.

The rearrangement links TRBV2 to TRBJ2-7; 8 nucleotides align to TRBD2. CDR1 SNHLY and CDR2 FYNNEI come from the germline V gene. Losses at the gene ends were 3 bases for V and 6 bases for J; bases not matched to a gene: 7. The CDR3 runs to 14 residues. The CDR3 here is CASSDPREGSEQYF. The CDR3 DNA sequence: TGTGCCAGCAGTGATCCCCGGGAGGGCTCCGAGCAGTACTTC.

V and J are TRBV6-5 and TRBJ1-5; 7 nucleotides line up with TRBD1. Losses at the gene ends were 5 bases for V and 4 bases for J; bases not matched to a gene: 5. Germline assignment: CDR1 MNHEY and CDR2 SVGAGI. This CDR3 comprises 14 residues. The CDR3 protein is CASSGQVGNQPQHF. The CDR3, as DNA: TGTGCCAGCAGTGGACAGGTTGGGAATCAGCCCCAGCATTTT.

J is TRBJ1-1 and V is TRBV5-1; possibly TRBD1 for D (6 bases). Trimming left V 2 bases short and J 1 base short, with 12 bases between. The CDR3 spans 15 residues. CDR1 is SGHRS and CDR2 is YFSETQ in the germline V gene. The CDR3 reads CASSFLGGSNTEAFF. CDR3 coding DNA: TGCGCCAGCAGCTTCCTTGGGGGCTCGAACACTGAAGCTTTCTTT.

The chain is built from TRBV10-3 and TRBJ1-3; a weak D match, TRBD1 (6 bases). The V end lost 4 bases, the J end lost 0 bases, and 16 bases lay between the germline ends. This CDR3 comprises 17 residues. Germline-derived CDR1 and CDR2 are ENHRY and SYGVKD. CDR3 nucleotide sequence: TGTGCCATCAGTGGCCAGAACAGGGATCTCTCTGGAAACACCATATATTTT. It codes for CAISGQNRDLSGNTIYF.

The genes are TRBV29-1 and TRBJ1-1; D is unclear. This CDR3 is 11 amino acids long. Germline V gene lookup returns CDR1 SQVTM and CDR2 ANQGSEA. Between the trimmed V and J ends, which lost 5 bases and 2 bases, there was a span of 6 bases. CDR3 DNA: TGCAGCGTTTATTATAACACTGAAGCTTTCTTT. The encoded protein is CSVYYNTEAFF. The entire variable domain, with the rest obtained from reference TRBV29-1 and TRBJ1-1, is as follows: SAVISQKPSRDICQRGTSLTIQCQVDSQVTMMFWYRQQPGQSLTLIATANQGSEATYESGFVIDKFPISRPNLTFSTLTVSNMSPEDSSIYLCSVYYNTEAFFGQGTRLTVV.

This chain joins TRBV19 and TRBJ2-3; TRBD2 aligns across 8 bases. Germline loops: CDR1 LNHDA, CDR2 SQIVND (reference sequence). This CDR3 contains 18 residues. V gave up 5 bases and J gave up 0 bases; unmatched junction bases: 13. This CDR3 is CASSDRGGASGSTDTQYF. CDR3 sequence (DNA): TGTGCCAGTAGTGATCGGGGCGGGGCTAGCGGGAGCACAGATACGCAGTATTTT. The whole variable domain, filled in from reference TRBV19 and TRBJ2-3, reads DGGITQSPKYLFRKEGQNVTLSCEQNLNHDAMYWYRQDPGQGLRLIYYSQIVNDFQKGDIAEGYSVSREKKESFPLTVTSAQKNPTAFYLCASSDRGGASGSTDTQYFGPGTRLTVL.

The CDR3 reads CASSIPGQSTGYTF. The CDR3 DNA sequence: TGTGCCAGCAGCATTCCGGGACAATCGACAGGCTACACCTTC. J is TRBJ1-2 and V is TRBV7-2; weak D call: TRBD1 (6 bases). Germline V gene data show CDR1 as SGHTA and CDR2 as FQGNSA. V was clipped by 5 bases and J by 8 bases, with 18 bases between them. The CDR3 sequence is 14 residues long.

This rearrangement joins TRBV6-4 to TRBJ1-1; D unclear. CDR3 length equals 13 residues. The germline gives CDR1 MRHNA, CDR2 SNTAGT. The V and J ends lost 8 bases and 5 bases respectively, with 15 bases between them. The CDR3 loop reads CASLYRGRTEAFF. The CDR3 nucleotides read TGTGCCAGCCTATACCGGGGTAGGACTGAAGCTTTCTTT.

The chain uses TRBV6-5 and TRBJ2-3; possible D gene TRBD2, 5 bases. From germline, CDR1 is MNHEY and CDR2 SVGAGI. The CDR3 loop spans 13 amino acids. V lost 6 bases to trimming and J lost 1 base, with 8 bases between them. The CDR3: CASRDGGTDTQYF. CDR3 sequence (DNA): TGTGCCAGCAGAGACGGGGGCACAGATACGCAGTATTTT.

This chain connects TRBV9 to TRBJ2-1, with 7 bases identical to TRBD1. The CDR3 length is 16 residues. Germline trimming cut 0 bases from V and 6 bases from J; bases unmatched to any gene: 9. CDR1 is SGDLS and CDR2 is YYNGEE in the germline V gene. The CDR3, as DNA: TGTGCCAGCAGCGTAGATGGAGACAGGGCAATCAATGAGCAGTTCTTC. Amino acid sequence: CASSVDGDRAINEQFF.

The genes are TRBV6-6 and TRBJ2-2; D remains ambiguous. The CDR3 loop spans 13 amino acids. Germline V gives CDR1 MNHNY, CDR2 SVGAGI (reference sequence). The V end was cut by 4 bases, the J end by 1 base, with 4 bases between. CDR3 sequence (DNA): TGTGCCAGCAGTTTTCAGAACACCGGGGAGCTGTTTTTT. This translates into CASSFQNTGELFF.